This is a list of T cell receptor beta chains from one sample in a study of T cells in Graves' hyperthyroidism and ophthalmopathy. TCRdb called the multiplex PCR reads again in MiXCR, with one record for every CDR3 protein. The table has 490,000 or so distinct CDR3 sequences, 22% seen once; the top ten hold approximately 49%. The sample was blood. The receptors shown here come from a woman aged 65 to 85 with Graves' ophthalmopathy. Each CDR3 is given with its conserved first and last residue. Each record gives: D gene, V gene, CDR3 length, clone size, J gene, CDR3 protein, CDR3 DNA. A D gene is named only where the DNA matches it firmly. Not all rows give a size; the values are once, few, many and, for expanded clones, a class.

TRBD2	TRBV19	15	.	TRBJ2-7	CASSRLAGGSYEQYF	TGTGCCAGTAGTAGACTAGCGGGAGGCTCCTACGAGCAGTACTTC
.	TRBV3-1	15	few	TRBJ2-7	CASSQGASYSNEQYF	TGTGCCAGCAGCCAAGGGGCGAGTTACAGTAACGAGCAGTACTTC
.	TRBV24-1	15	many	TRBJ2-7	CATSDPARGRYEQYF	TGTGCCACCAGTGATCCCGCGCGAGGGAGGTACGAGCAGTACTTC
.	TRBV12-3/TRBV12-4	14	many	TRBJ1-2	CASSFNTQRDGYTF	TGTGCCAGCAGTTTTAACACACAGAGAGATGGCTACACCTTC
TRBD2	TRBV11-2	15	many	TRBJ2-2	CASSPGLSNTGELFF	TGTGCCAGCAGCCCGGGACTATCGAACACCGGGGAGCTGTTTTTT
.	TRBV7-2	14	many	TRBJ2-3	CASSLGFGTDTQYF	TGTGCCAGCAGCTTAGGTTTTGGCACAGATACGCAGTATTTT
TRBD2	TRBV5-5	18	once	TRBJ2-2	CASSSTLSGMPNTGELFF	TGTGCCAGCAGCTCCACCCTGAGCGGGATGCCGAACACCGGGGAGCTGTTTTTT
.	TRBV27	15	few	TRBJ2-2	CATQGSGTHTGELFF	TGTGCCACCCAGGGGAGCGGGACTCACACCGGGGAGCTGTTTTTT
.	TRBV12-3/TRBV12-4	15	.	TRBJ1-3	CATDGHSVSGNTIYF	TGTGCCACTGACGGGCACTCTGTCTCTGGAAACACCATATATTTT
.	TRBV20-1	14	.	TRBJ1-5	CSARDSQGGQPQHF	TGCAGTGCTAGAGATTCTCAGGGAGGTCAGCCCCAGCATTTT
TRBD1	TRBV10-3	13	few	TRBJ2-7	CAIRTDRGYEQYF	TGTGCCATCAGGACCGACAGGGGCTACGAGCAGTACTTC
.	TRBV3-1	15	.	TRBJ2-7	CASSRDRTPSYEQYF	TGTGCCAGCAGTCGAGACAGGACTCCTTCCTACGAGCAGTACTTC
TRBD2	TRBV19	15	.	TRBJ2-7	CASSITGTRDYEQYF	TGTGCCAGTAGTATAACCGGGACTAGGGACTACGAGCAGTACTTT
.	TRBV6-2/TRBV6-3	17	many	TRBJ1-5	CASSRPRDALSNQPQHF	TGTGCCAGCAGTCGCCCCCGGGACGCCCTTAGCAATCAGCCCCAGCATTTT
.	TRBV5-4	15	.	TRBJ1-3	CASSVDGISGNTIYF	TGTGCCAGCAGCGTAGACGGGATCTCTGGAAACACCATATATTTT
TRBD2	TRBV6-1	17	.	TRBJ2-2	CASSAGAGGPHTGELFF	TGTGCCAGCAGTGCGGGAGCGGGAGGGCCTCACACCGGGGAGCTGTTTTTT
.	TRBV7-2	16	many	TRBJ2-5	CASSAGILQGQETQYF	TGTGCCAGCAGCGCCGGGATCCTGCAGGGCCAAGAGACCCAGTACTTC
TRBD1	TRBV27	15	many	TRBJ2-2	CASSPGTGWTGELFF	TGTGCCAGCAGTCCTGGGACAGGGTGGACCGGGGAGCTGTTTTTT
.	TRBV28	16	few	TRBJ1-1	CASRPSAGGITTEAFF	TGTGCCAGCCGACCCTCGGCGGGGGGTATTACCACTGAAGCTTTCTTT
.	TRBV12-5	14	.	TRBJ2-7	CASGSGGFSYEQYF	TGTGCTAGTGGTTCAGGGGGGTTCTCCTACGAGCAGTACTTC
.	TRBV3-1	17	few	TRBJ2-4	CASSQERARGLENIQYF	TGTGCCAGCAGCCAAGAGAGGGCCCGGGGACTTGAAAACATTCAGTACTTC
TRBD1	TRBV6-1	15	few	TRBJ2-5	CASSFTGGEEETQYF	TGTGCCAGCAGTTTCACAGGGGGCGAGGAGGAGACCCAGTACTTC
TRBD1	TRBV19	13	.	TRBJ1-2	CASSRQGLYGYTF	TGTGCCAGTAGCCGACAGGGCCTCTATGGCTACACCTTC
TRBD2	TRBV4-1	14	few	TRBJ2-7	CASSPLAGAGEQYF	TGCGCCAGCAGCCCACTAGCGGGAGCAGGCGAGCAGTACTTC
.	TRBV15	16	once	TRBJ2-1	CATSRVGGSSYNEQFF	TGTGCCACCAGCAGAGTAGGGGGAAGCTCCTACAATGAGCAGTTCTTC
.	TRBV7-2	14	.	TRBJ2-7	CAGSMTVSSYEQYF	TGTGCCGGCAGCATGACCGTCTCCTCCTACGAGCAGTACTTC
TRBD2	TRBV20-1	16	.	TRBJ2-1	CSAFWASGRRYNEQFF	TGCAGTGCCTTCTGGGCTAGCGGGAGAAGGTACAATGAGCAGTTCTTC
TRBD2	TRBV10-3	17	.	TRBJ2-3	CAISARTSGPTTDTQYF	TGTGCCATCAGTGCCAGGACTAGCGGCCCTACCACAGATACGCAGTATTTT
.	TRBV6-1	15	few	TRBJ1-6	CASSEATQGRSPLHF	TGTGCCAGCAGTGAAGCTACCCAGGGGCGATCACCCCTCCACTTT
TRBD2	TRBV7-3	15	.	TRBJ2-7	CASSLSRGRAYEQYF	TGTGCCAGCAGCTTATCGCGCGGGAGGGCGTACGAGCAGTACTTC
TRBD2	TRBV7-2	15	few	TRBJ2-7	CASSLKGGSGYEQYF	TGTGCCAGCAGCTTGAAGGGCGGGAGTGGCTACGAGCAGTACTTC
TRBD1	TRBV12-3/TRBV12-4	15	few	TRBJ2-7	CASSLKATGSVEQYF	TGTGCCAGCAGTCTAAAAGCGACAGGGTCGGTCGAGCAGTACTTC
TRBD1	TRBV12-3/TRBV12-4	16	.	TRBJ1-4	CASSSQRTGGNEKLFF	TGTGCCAGCAGTTCCCAGCGGACAGGGGGCAATGAAAAACTGTTTTTT
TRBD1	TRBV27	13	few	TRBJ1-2	CASSNPTGFGYTF	TGTGCCAGCAGCAACCCGACAGGGTTCGGCTACACCTTC
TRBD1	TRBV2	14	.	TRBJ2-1	CASSGTGEYNEQFF	TGTGCCAGCAGTGGGACAGGGGAGTACAATGAGCAGTTCTTC
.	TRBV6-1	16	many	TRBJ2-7	CASSERGGQSSYEQYF	TGTGCCAGCAGTGAAAGGGGGGGGCAGTCATCCTACGAGCAGTACTTC
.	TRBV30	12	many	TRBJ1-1	CAWRKGYAEAFF	TGTGCCTGGAGAAAGGGGTACGCTGAAGCTTTCTTT
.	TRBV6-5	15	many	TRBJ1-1	CASSYKGRMNTEAFF	TGTGCCAGCAGTTACAAGGGACGGATGAACACTGAAGCTTTCTTT
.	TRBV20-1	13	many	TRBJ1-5	CSARRTLYQPQHF	TGCAGTGCTAGAAGGACACTTTATCAGCCCCAGCATTTT
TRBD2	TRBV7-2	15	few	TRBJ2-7	CASSLELAGGSEQYF	TGTGCCAGCAGCTTAGAACTAGCGGGAGGAAGCGAGCAGTACTTC